The TCR beta chain described here comes from a study of beta chain features in type 1 diabetes. Study findings and constraints: The naive, central memory and Treg TCRB repertoires looked more alike in patients than they did in healthy donors. In all four CD4+ subsets, TCRB CDR3 length was significantly, moderately reduced in type 1 diabetes.

As every portion of the isolated RNA was reverse transcribed, the sequencing read expressed TCRB transcripts. Generated by immunoSEQ multiplex PCR, the TCRdb table keeps only in-frame clones and is missing some. The repertoire includes about 230,000 clones, 7.5% to 10% of them detected once, and about 0.03% sits in the top ten. V was pared by 6 bases and J by 3 bases, with 9 bases of the junction left unmatched. The CDR3 is 15 amino acids. Germline CDR1 reads MNHEY; CDR2 reads SVGAGI. There are a few counts of this clone. Its target is not known. The sequenced sample consisted of naive CD4+ T cells from blood. The receptor's source is a woman between 18 and 30 years old in good health. The V call is TRBV6-5, the J call TRBJ2-7; 9 bases map to TRBD2. This CDR3 is CASSPGLASNYEQYF. For the CDR3, the DNA is TGTGCCAGCAGCCCAGGACTAGCGAGCAACTACGAGCAGTACTTC.